A single sample is the source of the 18 T cell receptor beta chains below, sequenced in a study of follicular helper T cells after annual influenza vaccination. This table comes from immunoSEQ multiplex PCR, and its TCRdb copy is limited to in-frame clones, with some not included. The data show thousands of clones, approximately 80% seen once. Time point in this sample: 2015-2016 season, 7 days after influenza vaccination. The material sequenced was CXCR5+ CD38- circulating T follicular helper cells from blood, taken 7 days after influenza vaccination. The subset here: circulating Tfh, non-naive CD4+CXCR5+PD-1+ (ICOS+CD38+ or ICOS-CD38-). These receptors were collected from an adult who received the influenza vaccine.

The J gene is TRBJ2-1, the V gene TRBV6-1, with no clear D. The V gene's germline CDR1 is MNHNS and CDR2 SASEGT. The germline V and J ends were trimmed by 7 bases and 4 bases, with 17 bases remaining between them. The CDR3 has 15 amino acids. The CDR3 loop reads CASIDDMIRYNEQFF. CDR3 DNA sequence: TGTGCCAGCATTGACGACATGATCAGATACAATGAGCAGTTCTTC.

J is TRBJ2-2 and V is TRBV7-2, with TRBD2 matching over 8 bases. The CDR3 has 13 residues. V was pared by 5 bases and J by 13 bases, with 9 bases of the junction left unmatched. Germline V lookup: CDR1 SGHTA, CDR2 FQGNSA. The CDR3 spells CASSPASGRVLFF. In DNA form, the CDR3 reads TGTGCCAGCAGCCCAGCTTCCGGGAGGGTGCTGTTTTTT.

The chain links TRBV6-5 to TRBJ1-2; D is unresolved. Germline V gene data show CDR1 as MNHEY and CDR2 as SVGAGI. Trimming left V 4 bases short and J 3 bases short, with 9 bases between. The CDR3 has 13 amino acids. The CDR3 sequence: CASSSDPYYGYTF. As DNA, the CDR3 is TGTGCCAGCAGTTCGGACCCCTACTATGGCTACACCTTC.

V gene TRBV6-1 combines with J gene TRBJ2-4; 12 positions match TRBD1. The CDR3 is 15 residues long. Germline CDR1 MNHNS, CDR2 SASEGT. V shed 6 bases, J shed 1 base, and the junction held 1 base outside the gene matches. CDR3 DNA sequence: TGTGCCAGCAGGGGACAGGGGGCGGCCAAAAACATTCAGTACTTC. It translates to CASRGQGAAKNIQYF.

The chain joins TRBV28 to TRBJ2-5; D not certain. V shed 2 bases and J shed 4 bases, with 5 bases lying between them. The germline gives CDR1 MDHEN, CDR2 SYDVKM. The CDR3 totals 12 residues. The chain's CDR3 is CASSLIRETQYF. The CDR3, as DNA: TGTGCCAGCAGTTTAATAAGAGAGACCCAGTACTTC.

This clone showed up just a few times. The chain employs TRBV2 and TRBJ1-2; 8 bases agree with TRBD1. Germline V gene sequence: CDR1 SNHLY, CDR2 FYNNEI. The CDR3 runs to 13 residues. V was clipped by 6 bases and J by 4 bases; unmatched bases: 4. The CDR3, as DNA: TGTGCCAGCAGAACAGGGGGTGGCTATGGCTACACCTTC. This translates into CASRTGGGYGYTF.

In its sample, this clone was seen a few times. The chain combines TRBV5-1 with TRBJ2-3; TRBD1 matches at 8 bases. The CDR3 contains 15 residues. Trimming cost V 4 bases and J 2 bases; bases outside gene matches: 6. Germline CDR1 reads SGHRS; CDR2 reads YFSETQ. The CDR3 bases are TGCGCCAGCAGCATTCAGGGGGCGATCACAGATACGCAGTATTTT. It specifies CASSIQGAITDTQYF.

The chain combines TRBV4-1 with TRBJ1-1, with no clear D. The V and J ends lost 1 base and 4 bases respectively, with 10 bases between them. CDR3 length: 14 residues. Per germline, CDR1 MGHRA and CDR2 YSYEKL. The CDR3 sequence is CASSQVLPSTEAFF. The CDR3 DNA reads as TGCGCCAGCAGCCAAGTACTACCGAGCACTGAAGCTTTCTTT.

The rearrangement links TRBV27 to TRBJ2-3; 7 nucleotides line up with TRBD1. Germline CDR1 is MNHEY and CDR2 is SMNVEV (reference sequence). CDR3 length: 14 amino acids. The V segment lost 5 bases and the J segment 2 bases; nucleotides outside the gene matches: 4. CDR3: CASSRDSFTDTQYF. DNA for the CDR3: TGTGCCAGCAGTCGGGACAGTTTCACAGATACGCAGTATTTT.

The chain has TRBV5-1 and TRBJ2-2; TRBD1 agrees at 9 bases. V lost 2 bases, J lost 4 bases, and 3 bases stayed unmatched. The CDR3 loop spans 15 amino acids. Germline values: CDR1 SGHRS, CDR2 YFSETQ. The CDR3 is CASSFLDRGTGELFF. In DNA, the CDR3 is TGCGCCAGCAGCTTCTTGGACAGGGGCACCGGGGAGCTGTTTTTT.

The genes are TRBV6-1 and TRBJ2-7, with 7 bases fitting TRBD1. Unmatched junction bases numbered 7, after V lost 6 bases and J lost 2 bases. This CDR3 comprises 14 residues. The germline gives CDR1 MNHNS, CDR2 SASEGT. The CDR3 here is CASSWGQIAYEQYF. CDR3 DNA: TGTGCCAGCAGCTGGGGACAGATTGCCTACGAGCAGTACTTC.

The chain joins TRBV11-2 to TRBJ2-7; a possible D gene is TRBD1 (6 bases). The V end lost 1 base, the J end lost 3 bases, and 13 bases lay between the germline ends. The length of the CDR3 is 15 residues. Germline V gene data show CDR1 as SGHAT and CDR2 as FQNNGV. In DNA form, the CDR3 reads TGTGCCAGCAGCTTAGGACAGGCAACCTACTACGAGCAGTACTTC. The encoded protein is CASSLGQATYYEQYF.

The chain combines TRBV7-2 with TRBJ1-1, with no clear D. Trimming cost V 1 base and J 6 bases, with 21 bases left between them. The CDR3 covers 17 residues. The V gene's germline CDR1 is SGHTA and CDR2 FQGNSA. CDR3 in amino acids: CASSLGVWIGMLAEAFF. DNA for the CDR3: TGTGCCAGCAGCTTAGGGGTCTGGATAGGGATGTTAGCTGAAGCTTTCTTT.

This CDR3 is CASRPQVGSNQPQHF. The CDR3 DNA reads TGTGCCAGCAGGCCACAGGTGGGAAGCAATCAGCCCCAGCATTTT. V usage is TRBV6-5 and J usage is TRBJ1-5, with D possibly TRBD1 on 5 matching bases. V lost 6 bases to trimming and J lost 1 base, with 13 bases between them. The CDR3 extends over 15 amino acids. Germline V lookup: CDR1 MNHEY, CDR2 SVGAGI.

The chain recombines TRBV7-2 with TRBJ1-3; a weak D match, TRBD1 (5 bases). With 1 base removed from V and 4 bases from J, the gap between germline ends came to 17 bases. The CDR3 has 17 amino acids. The germline V gene has CDR1 SGHTA and CDR2 FQGNSA. Written as DNA, the CDR3 is TGTGCCAGCAGCTTAGGGTCTTCTTCAGGGCGCGGAAACACCATATATTTT. It codes for CASSLGSSSGRGNTIYF. Drawing the rest from reference TRBV7-2 and TRBJ1-3, the complete variable domain is GAGVSQSPSNKVTEKGKDVELRCDPISGHTALYWYRQSLGQGLEFLIYFQGNSAPDKSGLPSDRFSAERTGGSVSTLTIQRTQQEDSAVYLCASSLGSSSGRGNTIYFGEGSWLTVV.

The V gene is TRBV7-8, the J gene TRBJ2-1; 9 bases align to TRBD2. This CDR3 has 19 residues. Germline values: CDR1 SGHVS, CDR2 FQNEAQ. The trim removed 0 bases at V and 6 bases at J, leaving 15 bases unmatched. The CDR3 loop reads CASSLAGVRLAGIGNEQFF. The CDR3 nucleotides read TGTGCCAGCAGCTTAGCGGGGGTTCGGCTAGCGGGAATTGGCAATGAGCAGTTCTTC.

The chain employs TRBV7-8 and TRBJ1-5, with D possibly being TRBD1 (5 bases). This CDR3 is built from 14 residues. V shed 2 bases and J shed 6 bases, with 11 bases lying between them. Germline V CDR1 and CDR2: SGHVS, FQNEAQ. The CDR3 DNA reads as TGTGCCAGCAGCTTACAGGGATTAGGTCAGCCCCAGCATTTT. Translated, it gives CASSLQGLGQPQHF. The variable domain in full, with the rest retrieved from reference TRBV7-8 and TRBJ1-5, is GAGVSQSPRYKVAKRGQDVALRCDPISGHVSLFWYQQALGQGPEFLTYFQNEAQLDKSGLPSDRFFAERPEGSVSTLKIQRTQQEDSAVYLCASSLQGLGQPQHFGDGTRLSIL.

This clone has just a few counts. This chain connects TRBV5-8 to TRBJ1-1; no reliable D call. The CDR3 totals 11 residues. Germline lookup yields CDR1 SGHTS and CDR2 YDEGEE. Trimming stripped 0 bases from V and 10 bases from J, with 7 bases between. The DNA for the CDR3 is TGTGCCAGCAGCTTGGATACTTCAGCTTTCTTT. The encoded protein is CASSLDTSAFF.